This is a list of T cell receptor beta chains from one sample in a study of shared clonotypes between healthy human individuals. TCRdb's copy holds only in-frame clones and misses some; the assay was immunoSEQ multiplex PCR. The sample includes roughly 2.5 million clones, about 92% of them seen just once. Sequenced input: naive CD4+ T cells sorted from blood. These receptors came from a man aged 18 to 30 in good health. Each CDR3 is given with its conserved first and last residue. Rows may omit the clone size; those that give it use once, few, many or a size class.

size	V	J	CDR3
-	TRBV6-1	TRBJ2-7	CASSTGQSEQYF
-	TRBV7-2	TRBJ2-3	CASSLGWSGGRGATDTQYF
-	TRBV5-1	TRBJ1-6	CASSVTPGTATSPLHF
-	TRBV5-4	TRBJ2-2	CASSYQREGGGELFF
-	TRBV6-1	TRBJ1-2	CASRPSPGKNYGYTF
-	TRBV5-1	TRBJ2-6	CASSDAAGTHSGANVLTF
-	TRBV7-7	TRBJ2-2	CASSPSRNGELFF
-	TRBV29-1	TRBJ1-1	CSVEVGPNTEAFF
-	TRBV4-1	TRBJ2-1	CASSQDTREGFLSSYNEQFF
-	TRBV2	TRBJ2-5	CASSEKRETQYF
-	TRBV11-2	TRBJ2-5	CASSLERLGETQYF
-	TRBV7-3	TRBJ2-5	CASSLRQQETQYF
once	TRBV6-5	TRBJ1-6	CASRDTGGNSPLHF
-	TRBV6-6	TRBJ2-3	CASRTGDPTDTQYF
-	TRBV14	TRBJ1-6	CASSQDAGGFSPLHF
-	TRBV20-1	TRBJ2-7	CSVLESYEQYF
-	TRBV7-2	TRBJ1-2	CASTPQNNYGYTF
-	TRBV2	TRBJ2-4	CASSWSEGAKNIQYF
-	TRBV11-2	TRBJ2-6	CASSWSVLTF
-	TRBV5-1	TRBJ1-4	CASSLEGQDNEKLFF
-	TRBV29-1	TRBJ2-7	CSGSQAGEQYF
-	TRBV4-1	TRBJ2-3	CASSQDRGGLSDTQYF
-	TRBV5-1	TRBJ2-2	CASSLEQLSTGELFF
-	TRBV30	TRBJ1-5	CAWSAQGDQPQHF
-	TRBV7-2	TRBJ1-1	CASSSEASGTEAFF
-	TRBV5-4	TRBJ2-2	CASSLVGGTGELFF
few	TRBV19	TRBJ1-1	CASSTLGQRNTEAFF
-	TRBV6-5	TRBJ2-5	CASSYSIGAGKTQYF
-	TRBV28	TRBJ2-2	CASKVVRAGELFF
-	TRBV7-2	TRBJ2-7	CASSPRTGIYEQYF
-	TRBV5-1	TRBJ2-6	CASSSGHSGANVLTF
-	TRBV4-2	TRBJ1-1	CASSQDMLAGSTEAFF
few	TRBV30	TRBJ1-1	CAWSRGWTEAFF
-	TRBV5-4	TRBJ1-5	CASSLAPDKNQPQHF
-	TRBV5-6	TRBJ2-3	CASSRDFTDTQYF
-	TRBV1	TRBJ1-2	CTSSQFRGVTFGYTF
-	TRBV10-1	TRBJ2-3	CASSESGHSYTQYF
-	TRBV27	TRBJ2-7	CATRTGGSKQYF
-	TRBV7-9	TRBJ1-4	CASSPSDRATNEKLFF
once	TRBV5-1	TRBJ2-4	CASSLGSETGFRIAKNIQYF
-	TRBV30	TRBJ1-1	CAWGVRAEAFF
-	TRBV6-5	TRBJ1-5	CASRARGGNQPQHF
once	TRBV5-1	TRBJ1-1	CASSWMAAPYEAFF
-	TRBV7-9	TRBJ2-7	CASSLGSTGGMNEQYF
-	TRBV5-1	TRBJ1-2	CASSLDGGKASFYGYTF
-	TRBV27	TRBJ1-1	CASSPVDRGRTEAFF
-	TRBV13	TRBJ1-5	CASSLGQGRNPNQPQHF
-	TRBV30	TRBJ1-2	CAWSVEGPGYTF
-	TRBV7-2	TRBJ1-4	CASSLALTGGNEKLFF
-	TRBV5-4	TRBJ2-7	CASSRGGDTMYEQYF
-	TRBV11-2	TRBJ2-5	CASSLALWETQYF
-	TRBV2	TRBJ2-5	CASKEAVTSAQETQYF
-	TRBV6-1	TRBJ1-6	CASEIRDRDGSPLHF
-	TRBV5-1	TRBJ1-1	CASSLGFTGNTEAFF
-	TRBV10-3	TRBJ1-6	CAISADRVSSPLHF
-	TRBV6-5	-	CASSSPSRARSYEQYF
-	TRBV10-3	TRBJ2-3	CAISKTADTQYF
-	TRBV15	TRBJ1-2	CATSRGGGYTF
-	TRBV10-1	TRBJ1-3	CASAPGSSGNTIYF